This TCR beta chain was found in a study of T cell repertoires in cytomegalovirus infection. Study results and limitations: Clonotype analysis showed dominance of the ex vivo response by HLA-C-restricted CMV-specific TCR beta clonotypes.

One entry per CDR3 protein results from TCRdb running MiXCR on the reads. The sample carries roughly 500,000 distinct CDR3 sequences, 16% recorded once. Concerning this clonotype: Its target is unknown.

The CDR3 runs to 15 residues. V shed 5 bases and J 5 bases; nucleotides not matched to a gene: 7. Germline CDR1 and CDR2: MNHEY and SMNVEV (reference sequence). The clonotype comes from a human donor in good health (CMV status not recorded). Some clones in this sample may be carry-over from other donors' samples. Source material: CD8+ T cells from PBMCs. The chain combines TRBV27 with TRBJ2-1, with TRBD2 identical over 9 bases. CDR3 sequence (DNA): TGTGCCAGCAGTCAGGCAAGCGGGGGGAACAATGAGCAGTTCTTC. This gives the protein CASSQASGGNNEQFF.